This TCR beta chain was sequenced in a study of blood T cell repertoires in COVID-19. Original analysis: Scientists estimated how many nucleated cells there were by amplifying reference gene primers. The assay was immunoSEQ multiplex PCR, and TCRdb's table has in-frame clones only and misses some. That table furnishes V, J and clone size, whereas the DNA furnished D and trimming. The sample records 150,000 to 200,000 clones, over 75% being singletons. For this clone: The junction does not match germline at one end; this may be a read error.

CDR3 length: 14 residues. Germline V lookup: CDR1 ENHRY, CDR2 SYGVKD. Sequencing was carried out using PBMCs or T cells enriched from blood (not recorded which). The V call is TRBV10-3, the J call TRBJ1-2, with 11 bases matching TRBD1. This sequence was found in a woman in her late teens or twenties who had recovered from COVID-19. This CDR3 reads CAINEGQGDYGYTF. Written as DNA, the CDR3 is TGTGCCATCAATGAGGGACAGGGGGACTATGGCTACACCTTC.